A single sample is the source of the 28 T cell receptor beta chains below, sequenced in a study of T cell responses to AZD1222 COVID-19 vaccine. Repertoires were generated with immunoSEQ multiplex PCR, while TCRdb's copy carries only in-frame clones and drops some. The sample has roughly 120,000 clones; 80% to 90% are singletons. The sequences come from peripheral blood, collected on day 0 of AZD1222 vaccination. These receptors all come from an adult in good health.

The rearrangement uses TRBV14 and TRBJ2-2; 9 positions agree with TRBD2. This CDR3 contains 17 residues. Germline CDR1 SGHDN, CDR2 FVKESK. The junction had 11 bases not matched to a gene; V was cut back by 3 bases and J by 6 bases. This chain's CDR3 is CASSQASLAGTPGELFF. The CDR3 coding sequence is TGTGCCAGCAGCCAGGCGTCACTAGCGGGTACTCCCGGGGAGCTGTTTTTT.

This rearrangement joins TRBV6-4 to TRBJ2-1, with 9 bases that match TRBD1. Trimming removed 10 bases from V and 6 bases from J; junction bases left unmatched: 10. This CDR3 contains 14 residues. In germline, CDR1 is MRHNA, CDR2 SNTAGT. The CDR3 DNA reads as TGTGCCACCAAACAGGGGGCTTCGCTCAATGAGCAGTTCTTC. Translated, it gives CATKQGASLNEQFF.

The V call is TRBV18, the J call TRBJ1-1; TRBD1 is a possible D gene (6 bases). CDR1 KGHSH and CDR2 LQKENI come from the germline V gene. This CDR3 is built from 13 residues. Trimming removed 6 bases from V and 4 bases from J, with 12 bases in between. The CDR3 spells CASSQQGGTEAFF. The CDR3 nucleotides read TGTGCCAGCTCTCAACAGGGAGGCACTGAAGCTTTCTTT.

The chain carries TRBV28 and TRBJ1-2; possible D gene TRBD1, 5 bases. Germline CDR1 and CDR2: MDHEN and SYDVKM. Trimming pared 5 bases from V and 4 bases from J, leaving 17 bases between. The CDR3 contains 15 residues. The CDR3 loop is CASSPTLTGFYGYTF. The CDR3 nucleotides read TGTGCCAGCAGTCCCACTCTCACAGGATTCTATGGCTACACCTTC.

V usage is TRBV30 and J usage is TRBJ1-1, with TRBD1 matching 7 bases. V lost 7 bases to trimming and J lost 1 base; unmatched junction nucleotides: 6. The germline V gene encodes CDR1 GTSNPN and CDR2 SVGIG (reference sequence). This CDR3 comprises 13 residues. In nucleotides, the CDR3 is TGTGCCTCGAGACAGGGTGGGAACACTGAAGCTTTCTTT. Protein: CASRQGGNTEAFF. The variable domain in full, completed from reference TRBV30 and TRBJ1-1, reads SQTIHQWPATLVQPVGSPLSLECTVEGTSNPNLYWYRQAAGRGLQLLFYSVGIGQISSEVPQNLSASRPQDRQFILSSKKLLLSDSGFYLCASRQGGNTEAFFGQGTRLTVV.

Written as DNA, the CDR3 is TGTGCCAGTAGTGAGGCGGTCCGACTAGCGGGAGGGCCGCCAGAGACCCAGTACTTC. This encodes CASSEAVRLAGGPPETQYF. This rearrangement joins TRBV19 to TRBJ2-5; 14 bases match TRBD2. The CDR3 is made up of 19 amino acids. The V segment lost 5 bases and the J segment 4 bases; nucleotides outside the gene matches: 15. In germline, CDR1 is LNHDA, CDR2 SQIVND (reference sequence).

This rearrangement joins TRBV5-1 to TRBJ2-3; 10 nucleotides line up with TRBD2. Germline CDR1 and CDR2: SGHRS and YFSETQ. The CDR3 has 16 amino acids. Trimming took 4 bases from V and 1 from J; bases not matched to a gene: 6. The CDR3 nucleotides are TGCGCCAGCAGCCAATCCGGACTAGCGGGCACAGATACGCAGTATTTT. The encoded protein is CASSQSGLAGTDTQYF.

V and J are TRBV15 and TRBJ2-3; TRBD1 matches 11 bases. CDR3 length: 17 amino acids. CDR1 LNHNV and CDR2 YYDKDF come from the germline V gene (reference sequence). V lost 4 bases, J lost 0 bases, and 6 bases stayed unmatched. The CDR3 is CATSTDRGRYSTDTQYF. CDR3 nucleotides: TGTGCCACCAGCACGGACAGGGGGCGGTACAGCACAGATACGCAGTATTTT.

J is TRBJ2-1 and V is TRBV7-9, with 8 bases identical to TRBD2. Germline values: CDR1 SEHNR, CDR2 FQNEAQ (reference sequence). The CDR3 consists of 15 residues. J gave up 3 bases and V 5 bases, and 6 bases lay outside the gene matches. Here the CDR3 DNA reads TGTGCCAGCAGCCCCCAGCGGGAGTTCTACAATGAGCAGTTCTTC. Translated, it gives CASSPQREFYNEQFF. The full variable domain, rest sourced from reference TRBV7-9 and TRBJ2-1, is DTGVSQNPRHKITKRGQNVTFRCDPISEHNRLYWYRQTLGQGPEFLTYFQNEAQLEKSRLLSDRFSAERPKGSFSTLEIQRTEQGDSAMYLCASSPQREFYNEQFFGPGTRLTVL.

The chain carries TRBV5-1 and TRBJ1-4, with TRBD1 identical over 8 bases. The CDR3 loop spans 14 amino acids. Per germline, CDR1 SGHRS and CDR2 YFSETQ. The J segment lost 7 bases and the V segment lost 4 bases, leaving 6 bases of the junction unmatched. The CDR3 loop is CASSPTGGGEKLFF. The CDR3 nucleotides read TGCGCCAGCAGCCCTACAGGGGGAGGTGAAAAACTGTTTTTT.

The gene calls are TRBV6-6 and TRBJ2-2; 14 nucleotides align to TRBD2. Germline CDR1 and CDR2: MNHNY and SVGAGI (reference sequence). This CDR3 contains 18 residues. V dropped 5 bases and J dropped 7; count of bases not matched to a gene: 12. DNA of the CDR3: TGTGCCAGCAGTCGGGGTGGAGGGACTAGCGGGAGTTTCGGGGAGCTGTTTTTT. Translated: CASSRGGGTSGSFGELFF.

This chain connects TRBV3-1 (or the pseudogene TRBV3-2) to TRBJ2-1, with a tentative D call TRBD2 (6 bases). The CDR3 extends over 15 amino acids. V gave up 4 bases and J gave up 3 bases, with 13 bases separating them. From germline, CDR1 is LGHDT and CDR2 YNNKEL (reference sequence). The CDR3 DNA sequence: TGTGCCAGCAGCCCCAGGGACTCCCTCTACAATGAGCAGTTCTTC. Translating gives CASSPRDSLYNEQFF.

The V call is TRBV30, the J call TRBJ2-1; 9 positions agree with TRBD2. Trimming at V came to 0 bases and at J to 4 bases, leaving 7 bases not matched to a gene. The CDR3 has 16 residues. The V gene's germline CDR1 is GTSNPN and CDR2 SVGIG (reference sequence). The CDR3 loop reads CAWSVGRSGRYNEQFF. The CDR3 nucleotides read TGTGCCTGGAGTGTGGGCCGGAGCGGGAGGTACAATGAGCAGTTCTTC.

The chain uses TRBV6-1 and TRBJ2-1, with D unresolved. V shed 2 bases and J shed 6 bases, with 11 bases lying between them. CDR3 length: 14 residues. The germline CDR1 and CDR2 sequences are MNHNS and SASEGT. The DNA for the CDR3 is TGTGCCAGCAGTGAAAACGCTCGGCTCAATGAGCAGTTCTTC. Protein sequence: CASSENARLNEQFF.

The rearrangement links TRBV19 to TRBJ1-5; the match to TRBD1 covers 7 bases. This CDR3 spans 15 amino acids. Unmatched junction bases numbered 6, after V lost 2 bases and J lost 5 bases. CDR1 and CDR2 (germline): LNHDA, SQIVND (reference sequence). The CDR3 protein is CASSIRRGRDQPQHF. As DNA, the CDR3 is TGTGCCAGTAGTATACGTAGGGGGCGCGATCAGCCCCAGCATTTT.

The chain links TRBV7-6 to TRBJ2-1, with TRBD2 matching 7 bases. CDR1 and CDR2 from the germline V gene are SGHVS and FNYEAQ. The CDR3 runs to 17 residues. The V and J ends lost 4 bases and 4 bases, in that order; junction bases with no gene match: 13. The CDR3 DNA sequence: TGTGCCAGCAGCTCACACCTTGGGGGGGGTACTTACAATGAGCAGTTCTTC. Its translation: CASSSHLGGGTYNEQFF.

This sequence joins TRBV4-2 and TRBJ2-3; 9 positions match TRBD2. V dropped 4 bases and J dropped 0; count of bases not matched to a gene: 2. The length of the CDR3 is 15 residues. CDR1 is LGHNA and CDR2 is YNFKEQ in the germline V gene. The chain's CDR3 is CASSLTSGSTDTQYF. CDR3 in DNA: TGTGCCAGCAGCCTAACTAGCGGGAGCACAGATACGCAGTATTTT.

The genes are TRBV1 and TRBJ1-5. TRBV1 is noted as a pseudogene. The length of the CDR3 is 14 residues. The CDR3 sequence is CTSSQAYVTQPQHF. CDR3 coding DNA: TGCACCAGCAGCCAAGCTTACGTCACCCAGCCCCAGCATTTT.

The chain uses TRBV7-2 and TRBJ2-2; no clear D gene. Germline V gene sequence: CDR1 SGHTA, CDR2 FQGNSA. The V end lost 5 bases, the J end lost 5 bases, and 3 bases lay between the germline ends. The CDR3 has 11 amino acids. The CDR3 DNA follows: TGTGCCAGCAGCCGGACCGGGGAGCTGTTTTTT. Translating gives CASSRTGELFF.

The chain recombines TRBV14 with TRBJ1-2, with D uncertain. Germline CDR1 is SGHDN and CDR2 is FVKESK. This CDR3 is 13 amino acids long. Trimming took 1 base from V and 8 from J, leaving 11 bases between them. Here the CDR3 reads CASSQAQFQGYTF. In DNA, the CDR3 is TGTGCCAGCAGCCAAGCACAGTTTCAGGGCTACACCTTC.

The rearrangement links TRBV7-9 to TRBJ1-1, with D maybe TRBD1 (6 bases). The CDR3 loop spans 16 amino acids. Per germline, CDR1 SEHNR and CDR2 FQNEAQ (reference sequence). V lost 2 bases, J lost 3 bases, and 16 bases lay in between. The CDR3 protein is CASSLLRGQSDTEAFF. CDR3 coding DNA: TGTGCCAGCAGCTTATTGAGGGGACAATCGGACACTGAAGCTTTCTTT.

Only a few counts were recorded for this clone. The chain carries TRBV10-3 and TRBJ1-2; D remains ambiguous. The V end was cut by 7 bases, the J end by 3 bases, with 9 bases between. The germline CDR1 and CDR2 sequences are ENHRY and SYGVKD. The CDR3 is made up of 12 amino acids. For the CDR3, the DNA is TGTGCCATCACTTCGATCGACTATGGCTACACCTTC. Its protein product is CAITSIDYGYTF.

This clone came up a few times. The CDR3 reads CASSEGGQSYGYTF. DNA of the CDR3: TGTGCCAGCAGCGAAGGAGGGCAGAGCTATGGCTACACCTTC. The V call is TRBV25-1, the J call TRBJ1-2; D is unresolved. Trimming shortened V by 6 bases and J by 4 bases, and 15 bases separated the two germline ends. The length of the CDR3 is 14 residues. Germline V gives CDR1 MGHDK, CDR2 SYGVNS.

The chain employs TRBV7-9 and TRBJ1-4; no reliable D call. This CDR3 has 17 residues. The V end was cut by 3 bases, the J end by 4 bases, with 18 bases between. The germline CDR1 and CDR2 sequences are SEHNR and FQNEAQ (reference sequence). The CDR3 sequence: CASSLLISLSGNEKLFF. In nucleotides, the CDR3 is TGTGCCAGCAGCTTGTTGATCTCCTTATCGGGTAATGAAAAACTGTTTTTT.

The chain uses TRBV24-1 and TRBJ2-5; maybe TRBD2 (6 bases). CDR1 is KGHDR and CDR2 is SFDVKD in the germline V gene. CDR3 length equals 14 residues. Trimming pared 7 bases from V and 5 bases from J, leaving 16 bases between. This CDR3 is CATSARRAPETQYF. The DNA for the CDR3 is TGTGCCACCAGCGCGAGGAGGGCGCCGGAGACCCAGTACTTC.

V gene TRBV21-1 combines with J gene TRBJ1-1; the tabulated D call, TRBD1, remains unverified against the DNA. TRBV21-1 is labeled a pseudogene. The CDR3 spans 17 residues. The chain's CDR3 is CASSLKTGSSMNTEAFF. The CDR3, as DNA: TGTGCCAGCAGCCTGAAGACAGGGTCCTCCATGAACACTGAAGCTTTCTTT.

In its sample, this clone was seen a few times. The CDR3 DNA sequence: TGTGCCACCAGCCCGTCTGGTACCGGCTCCTACGAGCAGTACTTC. Translating it yields CATSPSGTGSYEQYF. The chain links TRBV15 to TRBJ2-7; no reliable D call. The CDR3 runs 15 residues. Germline V gene lookup returns CDR1 LNHNV and CDR2 YYDKDF (reference sequence). Trimming pared 5 bases from V and 0 bases from J, leaving 14 bases between.

The chain combines TRBV2 with TRBJ1-2; 9 nucleotides agree with TRBD1. Germline lookup yields CDR1 SNHLY and CDR2 FYNNEI. V trimming: 6 bases; J trimming: 7 bases; junction bases outside the gene matches: 6. CDR3 length equals 13 residues. CDR3 protein: CASSGTGITGYTF. DNA for the CDR3: TGTGCCAGCAGCGGGACAGGGATAACTGGCTACACCTTC.